The 13 T cell receptor beta chains reported below all come from one sample, sequenced in a study of control samples from healthy donors and cancer patients. Only in-frame clones appear in the TCRdb table, and some are missing; sequencing was by immunoSEQ multiplex PCR. The sample holds about 100,000 clones, about 91% seen once. Material for sequencing was blood. The receptors were gathered from a young man in good health.

The genes are TRBV6-1 and TRBJ1-1; 7 nucleotides line up with TRBD1. The CDR3 extends over 15 amino acids. With V trimmed by 1 base and J by 4 bases, 6 bases remained unmatched. Germline V gives CDR1 MNHNS, CDR2 SASEGT. CDR3: CASSEGQGFSTEAFF. The CDR3 coding sequence is TGTGCCAGCAGTGAAGGACAGGGTTTCAGCACTGAAGCTTTCTTT.

The V and J genes are TRBV29-1 and TRBJ2-5; D may be TRBD2 (6 bases). CDR3 length: 15 residues. Looked up from germline, CDR1 is SQVTM and CDR2 is ANQGSEA. With 0 bases removed from V and 5 bases from J, the gap between germline ends came to 16 bases. CDR3: CSVEDPTSSRETQYF. CDR3 bases: TGCAGCGTTGAAGATCCCACTAGCAGCCGGGAGACCCAGTACTTC.

V usage is TRBV12-3 or TRBV12-4 and J usage is TRBJ2-3; D is unresolved. The CDR3 spans 12 residues. V was pared by 6 bases and J by 2 bases, with 6 bases between. The CDR3 protein is CASSPHTDTQYF. CDR3 DNA: TGTGCCAGCAGCCCACACACAGATACGCAGTATTTT.

The rearrangement uses TRBV21-1 and TRBJ2-1; whether TRBD2, the table's D call, matches the DNA was not checked. TRBV21-1 constitutes a pseudogene. The CDR3 totals 20 residues. DNA of the CDR3: TGTGCCAGCAGCAAAGACGCCAGGTGGGCGGGAGGGCGTAAACGGAATGAGCAGTTCTTC. Its protein product is CASSKDARWAGGRKRNEQFF.

The chain employs TRBV24-1 and TRBJ2-1; 7 positions agree with TRBD1. This CDR3 is built from 17 residues. J lost 4 bases, V lost 4 bases, and 12 bases had no gene match. Germline assignment: CDR1 KGHDR and CDR2 SFDVKD. The DNA of the CDR3 is TGTGCCACCAGTGACCCCAAACCGGGGACAGTATACAATGAGCAGTTCTTC. This sequence encodes CATSDPKPGTVYNEQFF.

V gene TRBV5-1 combines with J gene TRBJ2-2; D perhaps matches TRBD1 (6 bases). Per the germline V gene, CDR1 is SGHRS and CDR2 is YFSETQ. The V gene lost 3 bases and the J gene lost 0 bases, with 12 bases spanning the gap. This CDR3 is 16 amino acids long. CDR3 region: CASSSEGQTNTGELFF. The CDR3 nucleotides are TGCGCCAGCAGCTCCGAGGGACAAACGAACACCGGGGAGCTGTTTTTT.

The V gene is TRBV28, the J gene TRBJ2-7; D is unclear. Trimming removed 2 bases from V and 0 bases from J, with 11 bases in between. The CDR3 runs to 15 residues. Germline V gene sequence: CDR1 MDHEN, CDR2 SYDVKM. CDR3 protein: CASSLIGESSYEQYF. CDR3 DNA: TGTGCCAGCAGTTTAATTGGGGAAAGCTCCTACGAGCAGTACTTC.

The chain joins TRBV7-9 to TRBJ1-4, with D perhaps TRBD1 (5 bases). This CDR3 is 14 amino acids long. The V and J ends lost 4 bases and 5 bases respectively, with 11 bases between them. Germline V lookup: CDR1 SEHNR, CDR2 FQNEAQ (reference sequence). CDR3 bases: TGTGCCAGCAGCTATACAAGGGGAAATGAAAAACTGTTTTTT. Residues: CASSYTRGNEKLFF. Using reference TRBV7-9 and TRBJ1-4 for the parts outside the CDR3, the full variable domain is DTGVSQNPRHKITKRGQNVTFRCDPISEHNRLYWYRQTLGQGPEFLTYFQNEAQLEKSRLLSDRFSAERPKGSFSTLEIQRTEQGDSAMYLCASSYTRGNEKLFFGSGTQLSVL.

The chain employs TRBV19 and TRBJ1-2, with TRBD1 matching over 8 bases. CDR1 and CDR2 from the germline V gene are LNHDA and SQIVND (reference sequence). Trimming at V came to 4 bases and at J to 3 bases, leaving 1 base not matched to a gene. The CDR3 loop spans 13 amino acids. This CDR3 is CASSTGQDYGYTF. The CDR3 DNA reads as TGTGCCAGTAGTACGGGACAGGACTATGGCTACACCTTC.

The chain uses TRBV21-1 and TRBJ2-2; the table gives TRBD1 as D, unverified against the DNA. TRBV21-1 constitutes a pseudogene. CDR3 length equals 18 residues. CDR3 sequence (DNA): TGTGCCAGCAGCAAAATCATCCGGGACAGGGTATACACCGGGGAGCTGTTTTTT. Translated, it gives CASSKIIRDRVYTGELFF.

This rearrangement joins TRBV2 to TRBJ2-5; TRBD1 or TRBD2 may be the D gene (5 bases each). Trimming shortened V by 7 bases and J by 3 bases, and 18 bases separated the two germline ends. The germline V gene has CDR1 SNHLY and CDR2 FYNNEI. The CDR3 spans 15 residues. The CDR3 spells CASTRGAKGEETQYF. As DNA, the CDR3 is TGTGCCAGCACCCGTGGGGCGAAGGGAGAAGAGACCCAGTACTTC.

This chain uses TRBV5-1 with TRBJ1-2; D not resolved. This CDR3 comprises 14 residues. V was cut by 1 base and J by 9 bases, with 16 bases left in between. Germline V CDR1 and CDR2: SGHRS, YFSETQ. The CDR3 DNA follows: TGCGCCAGCAGCTTGTCTTCTGAGACGTCGAGCTACACCTTC. It encodes CASSLSSETSSYTF. Full variable domain (remainder filled in from reference TRBV5-1 and TRBJ1-2): KAGVTQTPRYLIKTRGQQVTLSCSPISGHRSVSWYQQTPGQGLQFLFEYFSETQRNKGNFPGRFSGRQFSNSRSEMNVSTLELGDSALYLCASSLSSETSSYTFGSGTRLTVV.

The rearrangement joins TRBV20-1 to TRBJ2-5; 10 bases align to TRBD1. With 3 bases clipped from V and 4 bases from J, the junction kept 5 bases outside the gene matches. This CDR3 spans 14 amino acids. CDR1 is DFQATT and CDR2 is SNEGSKA in the germline V gene (reference sequence). CDR3 nucleotides: TGCAGTGCTAGTGGGGACAGGGGATTAGAGACCCAGTACTTC. It encodes CSASGDRGLETQYF.